The present T cell receptor beta chain was sequenced within a study of CD8 T cells in Susac syndrome. In the study overall: Patients with Susac syndrome were therapy-naive, on corticosteroids, or on intravenous immunoglobulin alone at the time that blood was drawn.

An input of roughly 0.45 to 1 ug of RNA was subjected to reverse transcription using random hexamers. TCRdb itself ran the immunoSEQ multiplex PCR reads through MiXCR, one entry per CDR3 protein. The table shows some 240,000 distinct CDR3 sequences, with 90% to 96% occurring only once. This CDR3 has 14 residues. The V gene end was trimmed by 5 bases and the J gene end by 5 bases; junction bases not matched to a gene: 5. Germline V gene sequence: CDR1 MGHDK, CDR2 SYGVNS. High-throughput TCR beta sequencing covered peripheral CD8+ and CD4+ T cells. The sequenced sample consisted of CD4+ T cells from PBMCs. This chain connects TRBV25-1 to TRBJ1-5; TRBD1 agrees at 8 bases. This receptor was obtained from a human donor with Susac syndrome. The CDR3 nucleotides read TGTGCCAGCAGTCTGGACAGGGTCGATCAGCCCCAGCATTTT. Translation gives CASSLDRVDQPQHF. Looking up the rest from reference TRBV25-1 and TRBJ1-5 gives the full variable domain: EADIYQTPRYLVIGTGKKITLECSQTMGHDKMYWYQQDPGMELHLIHYSYGVNSTEKGDLSSESTVSRIRTEHFPLTLESARPSHTSQYLCASSLDRVDQPQHFGDGTRLSIL.